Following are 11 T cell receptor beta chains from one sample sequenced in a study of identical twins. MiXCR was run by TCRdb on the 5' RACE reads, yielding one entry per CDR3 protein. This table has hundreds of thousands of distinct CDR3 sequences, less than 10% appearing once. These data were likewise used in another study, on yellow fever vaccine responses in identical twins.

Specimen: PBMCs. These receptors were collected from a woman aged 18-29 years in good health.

This chain's CDR3 is CASSGRDRDTDTQYF. The CDR3 DNA reads TGTGCCAGCAGCGGGCGGGACCGAGACACAGATACGCAGTATTTT. The chain uses TRBV9 and TRBJ2-3; perhaps TRBD2 as D (6 bases). V lost 3 bases and J lost 2, with 13 bases in between. Germline loops: CDR1 SGDLS, CDR2 YYNGEE. The CDR3 contains 15 residues.

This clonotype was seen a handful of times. CDR3 loop: CASSVFAGSTDTQYF. Here the CDR3 DNA reads TGTGCCAGCAGCGTCTTTGCGGGAAGCACAGATACGCAGTATTTT. V and J are TRBV7-6 and TRBJ2-3; a weak D match, TRBD2 (6 bases). V lost 5 bases and J 0 bases, leaving 12 bases between the germline ends. Germline V lookup: CDR1 SGHVS, CDR2 FNYEAQ. The CDR3 is made up of 15 amino acids. The whole variable domain, remainder taken from reference TRBV7-6 and TRBJ2-3, is GAGVSQSPRYKVTKRGQDVALRCDPISGHVSLYWYRQALGQGPEFLTYFNYEAQQDKSGLPNDRFSAERPEGSISTLTIQRTEQRDSAMYRCASSVFAGSTDTQYFGPGTRLTVL.

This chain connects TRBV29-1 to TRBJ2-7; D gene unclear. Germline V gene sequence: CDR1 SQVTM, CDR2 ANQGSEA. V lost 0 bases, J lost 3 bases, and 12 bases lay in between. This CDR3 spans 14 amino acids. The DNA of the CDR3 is TGCAGCGTTGAAGATGGGTCCAGGAACTACGAGCAGTACTTC. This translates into CSVEDGSRNYEQYF.

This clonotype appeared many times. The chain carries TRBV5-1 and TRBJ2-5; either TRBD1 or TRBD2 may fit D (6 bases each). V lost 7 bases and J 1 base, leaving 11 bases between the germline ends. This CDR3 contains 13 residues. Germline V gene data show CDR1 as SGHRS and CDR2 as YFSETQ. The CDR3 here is CASGRGVQETQYF. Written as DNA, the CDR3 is TGCGCCAGCGGAAGGGGGGTCCAAGAGACCCAGTACTTC. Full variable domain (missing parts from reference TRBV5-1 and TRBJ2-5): KAGVTQTPRYLIKTRGQQVTLSCSPISGHRSVSWYQQTPGQGLQFLFEYFSETQRNKGNFPGRFSGRQFSNSRSEMNVSTLELGDSALYLCASGRGVQETQYFGPGTRLLVL.

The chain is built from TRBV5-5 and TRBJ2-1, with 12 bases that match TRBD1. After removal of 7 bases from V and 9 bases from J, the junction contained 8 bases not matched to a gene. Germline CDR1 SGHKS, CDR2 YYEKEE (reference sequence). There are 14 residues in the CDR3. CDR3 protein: CASGGTGGLVEQFF. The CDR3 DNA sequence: TGTGCCAGCGGCGGGACAGGGGGCTTGGTTGAGCAGTTCTTC. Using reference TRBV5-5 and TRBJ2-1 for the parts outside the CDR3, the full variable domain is DAGVTQSPTHLIKTRGQQVTLRCSPISGHKSVSWYQQVLGQGPQFIFQYYEKEERGRGNFPDRFSARQFPNYSSELNVNALLLGDSALYLCASGGTGGLVEQFFGPGTRLTVL.

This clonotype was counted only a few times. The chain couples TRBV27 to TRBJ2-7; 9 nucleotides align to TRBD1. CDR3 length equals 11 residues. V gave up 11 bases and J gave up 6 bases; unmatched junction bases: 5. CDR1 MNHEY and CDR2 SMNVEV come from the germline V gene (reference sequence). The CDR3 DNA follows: TGTGCCCTTGGACAGGGGAGCGAGCAGTACTTC. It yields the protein CALGQGSEQYF.

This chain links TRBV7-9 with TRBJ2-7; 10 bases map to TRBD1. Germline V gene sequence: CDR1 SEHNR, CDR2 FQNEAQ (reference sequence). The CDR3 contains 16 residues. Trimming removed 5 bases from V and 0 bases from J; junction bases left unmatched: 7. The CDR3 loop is CASSPPTGGSSYEQYF. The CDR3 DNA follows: TGTGCCAGCAGCCCGCCGACAGGGGGCTCCTCCTACGAGCAGTACTTC.

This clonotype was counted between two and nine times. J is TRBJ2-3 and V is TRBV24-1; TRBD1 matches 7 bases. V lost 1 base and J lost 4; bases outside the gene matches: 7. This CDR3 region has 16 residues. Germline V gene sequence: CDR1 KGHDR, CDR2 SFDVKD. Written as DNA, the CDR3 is TGTGCCACCAGTGATTTAGGGGACAGACCCCCAGATACGCAGTATTTT. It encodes CATSDLGDRPPDTQYF.

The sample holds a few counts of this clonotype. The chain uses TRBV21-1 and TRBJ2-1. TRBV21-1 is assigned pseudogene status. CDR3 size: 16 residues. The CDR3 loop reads CASSTEPANSYNEQFF. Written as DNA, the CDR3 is TGTGCCAGCAGTACAGAGCCTGCAAACTCCTACAATGAGCAGTTCTTC.

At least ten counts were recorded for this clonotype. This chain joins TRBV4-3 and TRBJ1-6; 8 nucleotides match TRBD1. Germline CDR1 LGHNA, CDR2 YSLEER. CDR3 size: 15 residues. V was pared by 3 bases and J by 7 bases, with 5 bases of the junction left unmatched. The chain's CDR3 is CASSQNRDRNSPLHF. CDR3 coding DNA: TGCGCCAGCAGCCAGAACCGGGACAGGAATTCACCCCTCCACTTT.

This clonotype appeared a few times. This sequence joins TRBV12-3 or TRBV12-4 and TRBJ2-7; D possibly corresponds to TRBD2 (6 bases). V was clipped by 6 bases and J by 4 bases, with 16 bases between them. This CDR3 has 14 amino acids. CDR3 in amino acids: CASSQQEGAYEQYF. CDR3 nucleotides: TGTGCCAGCAGCCAGCAGGAGGGCGCGTACGAGCAGTACTTC.